These 32 T cell receptor beta chains were all obtained from the same sample, sequenced in a study of T cell repertoires in cytomegalovirus infection. TCRdb reanalysed the reads using MiXCR and keeps one entry per CDR3 protein. The repertoire holds a few hundred thousand distinct CDR3 sequences, with roughly 9.5% as singletons. Sequenced material: PBMCs. These receptors were taken from a human donor in good health (CMV status not recorded). Some clones in this sample may be carry-over from other donors' samples.

This clonotype has only a few counts. The chain uses TRBV7-2 and TRBJ1-6; the D is unclear. The CDR3 is 15 amino acids. The germline V gene encodes CDR1 SGHTA and CDR2 FQGNSA. The V and J ends lost 6 bases and 7 bases respectively, with 16 bases between them. The CDR3 protein is CASRPSVTGNSPLHF. The CDR3 nucleotides are TGTGCCAGCAGGCCATCCGTGACGGGGAATTCACCCCTCCACTTT.

The chain has TRBV7-2 and TRBJ2-7, with no clear D. The CDR3 consists of 15 residues. From germline, CDR1 is SGHTA and CDR2 FQGNSA. Trimming removed 1 base from V and 2 bases from J, with 12 bases in between. CDR3 region: CASSLGGVQAYEQYF. In nucleotides, the CDR3 is TGTGCCAGCAGCTTAGGAGGCGTCCAGGCCTACGAGCAGTACTTC.

The rearrangement joins TRBV7-3 to TRBJ2-5, with D uncertain. CDR3 length equals 18 residues. Trimming cost V 4 bases and J 0 bases, with 21 bases left between them. CDR1 is SGHTA, CDR2 FQGTGA, per germline. The CDR3 region has the DNA TGTGCCAGCAGCTCATCCCCCGTAGGGCAGGTCAACCAAGAGACCCAGTACTTC. It is translated as CASSSSPVGQVNQETQYF.

The chain has TRBV6-6 and TRBJ2-7, with unresolved D. Germline V gene lookup returns CDR1 MNHNY and CDR2 SVGAGI (reference sequence). Trimming left V 2 bases short and J 2 bases short, with 7 bases between. CDR3 length: 13 residues. The CDR3 reads CASSYKSTYEQYF. The CDR3 DNA is TGTGCCAGCAGTTACAAATCAACCTACGAGCAGTACTTC.

This clonotype has a count of ten or more. The chain employs TRBV7-2 and TRBJ1-2; D unresolved. CDR3 length equals 13 residues. Germline V lookup: CDR1 SGHTA, CDR2 FQGNSA. The germline V and J ends were trimmed by 4 bases and 3 bases, with 9 bases remaining between them. CDR3 bases: TGTGCCAGCAGCTCCCGCCAGTACTATGGCTACACCTTC. Its protein is CASSSRQYYGYTF.

This rearrangement joins TRBV30 to TRBJ2-6; D not certain. This CDR3 spans 14 amino acids. Trimming removed 1 base from V and 0 bases from J, with 4 bases in between. Germline values: CDR1 GTSNPN, CDR2 SVGIG (reference sequence). The CDR3 nucleotides read TGTGCCTGGAGTGACACCTCTGGGGCCAACGTCCTGACTTTC. Protein sequence: CAWSDTSGANVLTF.

This clonotype was recorded at least ten times. The genes are TRBV9 and TRBJ2-4; D tentatively fits TRBD1 or TRBD2 (5 bases each). The CDR3 length is 15 residues. V was cut by 0 bases and J by 3 bases, with 10 bases left in between. In germline, CDR1 is SGDLS, CDR2 YYNGEE. As DNA, the CDR3 is TGTGCCAGCAGCGTAGAGGGACGGGACAAAAACATTCAGTACTTC. This codes for CASSVEGRDKNIQYF.

This clonotype was observed many times. The chain carries TRBV7-9 and TRBJ1-1; D gene unclear. The CDR3 is 13 residues long. Germline assignment: CDR1 SEHNR and CDR2 FQNEAQ (reference sequence). Trimming stripped 1 base from V and 1 base from J, with 4 bases between. As DNA, the CDR3 is TGTGCCAGCAGCTTAGAAGCGAACACTGAAGCTTTCTTT. It encodes CASSLEANTEAFF. The full variable domain, its missing parts supplied by reference TRBV7-9 and TRBJ1-1, is DTGVSQNPRHKITKRGQNVTFRCDPISEHNRLYWYRQTLGQGPEFLTYFQNEAQLEKSRLLSDRFSAERPKGSFSTLEIQRTEQGDSAMYLCASSLEANTEAFFGQGTRLTVV.

This clonotype was picked up many times. The V gene is TRBV7-7, the J gene TRBJ2-1; the match to TRBD1 covers 9 bases. This CDR3 region has 14 residues. The trim removed 3 bases at V and 8 bases at J, leaving 5 bases unmatched. CDR1 SSHAT and CDR2 FNYEAQ come from the germline V gene (reference sequence). The CDR3 nucleotides read TGTGCCAGCAGCTTGGGGACAGGGTACGATGAGCAGTTCTTC. It is translated as CASSLGTGYDEQFF.

This clonotype appeared many times. The CDR3 loop reads CASRGSNQPQHF. In DNA, the CDR3 is TGTGCCAGCAGAGGCAGCAATCAGCCCCAGCATTTT. The chain has TRBV12-3 or TRBV12-4 and TRBJ1-5; D is uncertain. Trimming removed 6 bases from V and 1 base from J, with 4 bases in between. The CDR3 totals 12 residues.

This clonotype was observed a few times. The chain combines TRBV27 with TRBJ2-5, with 9 bases identical to TRBD1. The germline V gene has CDR1 MNHEY and CDR2 SMNVEV (reference sequence). CDR3 size: 14 residues. J was trimmed by 5 bases and V by 6 bases; bases with no gene match: 7. CDR3 amino acids: CASRRTGVAETQYF. DNA of the CDR3: TGTGCCAGCAGGAGGACAGGGGTAGCGGAGACCCAGTACTTC.

As regards this clonotype: Possible read error: a much larger clone is one base away. This chain uses TRBV11-2 with TRBJ1-3, with D unclear. Trimming removed 4 bases at V and 3 bases at J, with 10 bases between. CDR3 length equals 14 residues. Germline assignment: CDR1 SGHAT and CDR2 FQNNGV. The CDR3 nucleotides are TGTGCCAGCAGCTCTCCGCGGGTTGGAAACACCATATATTTT. Translated, it gives CASSSPRVGNTIYF.

The chain recombines TRBV10-3 with TRBJ2-2, with D perhaps TRBD2 (6 bases). The germline V gene encodes CDR1 ENHRY and CDR2 SYGVKD. The CDR3 spans 14 residues. V was pared by 4 bases and J by 3 bases, with 9 bases between. The CDR3 region has the DNA TGTGCCATCAGTGTGGAGGGAGACACCGGGGAGCTGTTTTTT. Translated, it gives CAISVEGDTGELFF.

The chain carries TRBV19 and TRBJ2-3; 7 nucleotides match TRBD1. CDR3 length equals 16 residues. The ends lost 0 bases at V and 2 bases at J; junction bases unmatched: 5. Germline V gene lookup returns CDR1 LNHDA and CDR2 SQIVND (reference sequence). The CDR3 nucleotides are TGTGCCAGTAGTATAGATCCGGGACAGATCACAGATACGCAGTATTTT. Translation: CASSIDPGQITDTQYF.

This chain uses TRBV6-5 with TRBJ2-2, with D possibly matching TRBD2 (5 bases). The V gene's germline CDR1 is MNHEY and CDR2 SVGAGI. The CDR3 consists of 16 residues. Trimming took 5 bases from V and 0 from J, leaving 13 bases between them. CDR3 bases: TGTGCCAGCAGTCCCCATGTCGGGACGAACACCGGGGAGCTGTTTTTT. This encodes CASSPHVGTNTGELFF.

This clonotype was seen a few times. The chain recombines TRBV7-2 with TRBJ1-1; TRBD1 aligns across 9 bases. The CDR3 consists of 14 residues. J gave up 4 bases and V 5 bases, and 5 bases lay outside the gene matches. Looked up from germline, CDR1 is SGHTA and CDR2 is FQGNSA. In nucleotides, the CDR3 is TGTGCCAGCAGCCAAGACAGGGGGATCACTGAAGCTTTCTTT. It codes for CASSQDRGITEAFF.

This clonotype occurred many times. The chain is built from TRBV20-1 and TRBJ2-1; D remains unclear. Trimming removed 3 bases at V and 7 bases at J, with 16 bases between. Germline V lookup: CDR1 DFQATT, CDR2 SNEGSKA (reference sequence). CDR3 length: 14 amino acids. In nucleotides, the CDR3 is TGCAGTGCTAGCTCTAGACCCCGGGCGAATGAGCAGTTCTTC. Its translation is CSASSRPRANEQFF.

This clonotype has only a few counts. CDR3 residues: CASSREREGGSYF. CDR3 in DNA: TGTGCCAGCAGCCGCGAGCGGGAGGGGGGTTCGTATTTT. The V call is TRBV7-2, the J call TRBJ2-3, with TRBD2 matching 10 bases. CDR3 length: 13 amino acids. The germline V gene encodes CDR1 SGHTA and CDR2 FQGNSA. The V segment lost 5 bases and the J segment 14 bases; nucleotides outside the gene matches: 10.

The chain joins TRBV11-2 to TRBJ2-1; 8 bases match TRBD2. With V trimmed by 4 bases and J by 5 bases, 7 bases remained unmatched. This CDR3 has 15 amino acids. Per germline, CDR1 SGHAT and CDR2 FQNNGV. CDR3 sequence (DNA): TGTGCCAGCAGCTCTGAACGGGGGGGCCACAATGAGCAGTTCTTC. This encodes CASSSERGGHNEQFF.

This clonotype came up many times. V is TRBV7-2 and J is TRBJ1-2; TRBD1 is a possible D gene (6 bases). V lost 7 bases, J lost 8 bases, and 23 bases lay in between. Per the germline V gene, CDR1 is SGHTA and CDR2 is FQGNSA. This CDR3 has 15 residues. The chain's CDR3 is CASTESGGPKGGYTF. For the CDR3, the DNA is TGTGCCAGCACCGAAAGCGGGGGGCCGAAGGGGGGCTACACCTTC. The whole variable domain, remainder taken from reference TRBV7-2 and TRBJ1-2, is GAGVSQSPSNKVTEKGKDVELRCDPISGHTALYWYRQSLGQGLEFLIYFQGNSAPDKSGLPSDRFSAERTGGSVSTLTIQRTQQEDSAVYLCASTESGGPKGGYTFGSGTRLTVV.

The chain uses TRBV19 and TRBJ2-5; the match to TRBD2 covers 13 bases. There are 15 residues in the CDR3. Germline-derived CDR1 and CDR2 are LNHDA and SQIVND (reference sequence). The ends lost 7 bases at V and 5 bases at J; junction bases unmatched: 7. CDR3 protein: CASTRTSGRLETQYF. The CDR3 nucleotides read TGTGCCAGTACCCGGACTAGCGGGAGACTGGAGACCCAGTACTTC.

This clonotype was found many times. The chain carries TRBV7-2 and TRBJ2-1, with D possibly TRBD2 on 5 matching bases. This CDR3 spans 13 amino acids. Germline assignment: CDR1 SGHTA and CDR2 FQGNSA. V was pared by 1 base and J by 10 bases, with 11 bases between. The CDR3, as DNA: TGTGCCAGCAGCTTAGTGCCCGGCGGGGAGCAGTTCTTC. It yields the protein CASSLVPGGEQFF.

J is TRBJ2-7 and V is TRBV6-6, with 7 bases that match TRBD1. The ends lost 6 bases at V and 2 bases at J; junction bases unmatched: 4. Germline CDR1 and CDR2: MNHNY and SVGAGI (reference sequence). The CDR3 is 13 residues long. The CDR3 DNA is TGTGCCAGCAGGGCCGGACAGGCCTACGAGCAGTACTTC. Protein product: CASRAGQAYEQYF.

This clonotype was recorded at least ten times. This chain's CDR3 is CASSLQAHPNQPQHF. The CDR3 DNA reads as TGTGCCAGCAGTTTACAGGCCCACCCCAATCAGCCCCAGCATTTT. This chain links TRBV12-3 or TRBV12-4 with TRBJ1-5; D is ambiguous. The CDR3 spans 15 residues. The germline V and J ends were trimmed by 2 bases and 3 bases, with 11 bases remaining between them.

The gene calls are TRBV19 and TRBJ1-1; no clear D. The V gene lost 1 base and the J gene lost 7 bases, with 7 bases spanning the gap. This CDR3 has 12 amino acids. Germline loops: CDR1 LNHDA, CDR2 SQIVND (reference sequence). The CDR3 reads CASSIGGVEAFF. CDR3 coding DNA: TGTGCCAGTAGTATAGGAGGAGTTGAAGCTTTCTTT. The entire variable domain, with the rest obtained from reference TRBV19 and TRBJ1-1, is as follows: DGGITQSPKYLFRKEGQNVTLSCEQNLNHDAMYWYRQDPGQGLRLIYYSQIVNDFQKGDIAEGYSVSREKKESFPLTVTSAQKNPTAFYLCASSIGGVEAFFGQGTRLTVV.

This clonotype has ten or more counts. CDR3 sequence: CASSLTPGPTDTQYF. CDR3 nucleotides: TGTGCCAGCAGCTTGACGCCGGGCCCCACAGATACGCAGTATTTT. The V and J genes are TRBV5-6 and TRBJ2-3; D unresolved. Germline CDR1 SGHDT, CDR2 YYEEEE. V was cut by 1 base and J by 2 bases, with 11 bases left in between. The CDR3 extends over 15 amino acids.

The sample holds a few counts of this clonotype. The chain joins TRBV4-2 to TRBJ2-1; 12 positions match TRBD2. Germline V lookup: CDR1 LGHNA, CDR2 YNFKEQ. CDR3 size: 16 residues. The V segment lost 5 bases and the J segment 7 bases; nucleotides outside the gene matches: 9. The chain's CDR3 is CASSSQTSGGMNEQFF. CDR3 nucleotides: TGTGCCAGCAGCTCCCAGACTAGCGGGGGAATGAATGAGCAGTTCTTC.

This clonotype was picked up many times. The chain couples TRBV7-2 to TRBJ1-2; D might be TRBD1 (6 bases). CDR3 size: 13 residues. Germline V gene sequence: CDR1 SGHTA, CDR2 FQGNSA. Between the trimmed V and J ends, which lost 5 bases and 12 bases, there was a span of 19 bases. The CDR3 region is CASSRPDSGTHTF. CDR3 in DNA: TGTGCCAGCAGCCGGCCGGACAGCGGTACGCACACCTTC.

The table lists this clonotype with many counts. The chain employs TRBV7-6 and TRBJ1-2; tentatively, D is TRBD1 (5 bases). Germline CDR1 SGHVS, CDR2 FNYEAQ. Trimming cost V 5 bases and J 5 bases, with 12 bases left between them. This CDR3 is built from 13 residues. Written as DNA, the CDR3 is TGTGCCAGCAGCAGGGACGGATATTATGGCTACACCTTC. Translated: CASSRDGYYGYTF.

This clonotype was detected ten times or more. The CDR3 is CASSYSRVGFDNEQFF. The CDR3 nucleotides are TGTGCCAGCAGTTACTCCAGAGTAGGTTTTGATAATGAGCAGTTCTTC. The genes are TRBV6-2 or TRBV6-3 and TRBJ2-1; D is ambiguous. Trimming left V 0 bases short and J 7 bases short, with 16 bases between. Per germline, CDR1 MNHEY and CDR2 SVGEGT. The CDR3 has 16 amino acids.

The table lists this clonotype with a few counts. The chain links TRBV20-1 to TRBJ1-5; 8 bases are a match to TRBD1. The germline CDR1 and CDR2 sequences are DFQATT and SNEGSKA (reference sequence). J gave up 4 bases and V 0 bases, and 8 bases lay outside the gene matches. This CDR3 contains 16 residues. The CDR3 DNA reads as TGCAGTGCTAGAGATTGGCAGGGGGCGGGTAATCAGCCCCAGCATTTT. Its translation is CSARDWQGAGNQPQHF.

On this clonotype: A much larger clone lies a single base off, so this may be a read error. The V call is TRBV7-3, the J call TRBJ2-3; no firm D call. CDR3 size: 13 residues. Germline V gene lookup returns CDR1 SGHTA and CDR2 FQGTGA. The CDR3 nucleotides are TGTGGCAGCAGCTCCCCGCCCCTTGATACGCAGTATTTT. This encodes CGSSSPPLDTQYF. The full variable domain, with the rest looked up from reference TRBV7-3 and TRBJ2-3, is GAGVSQTPSNKVTEKGKYVELRCDPISGHTALYWYRQSLGQGPEFLIYFQGTGAADDSGLPNDRFFAVRPEGSVSTLKIQRTERGDSAVYLCGSSSPPLDTQYFGPGTRLTVL.